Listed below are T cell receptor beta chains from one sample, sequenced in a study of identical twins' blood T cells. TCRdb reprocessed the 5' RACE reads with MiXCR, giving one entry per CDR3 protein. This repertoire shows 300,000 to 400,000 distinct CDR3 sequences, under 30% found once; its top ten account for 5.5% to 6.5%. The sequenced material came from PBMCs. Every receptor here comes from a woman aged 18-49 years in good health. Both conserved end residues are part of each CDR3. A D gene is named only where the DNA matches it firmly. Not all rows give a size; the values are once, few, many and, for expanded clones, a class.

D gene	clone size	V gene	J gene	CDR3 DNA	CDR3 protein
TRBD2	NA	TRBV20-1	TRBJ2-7	TGCAGTGCTCGGATTTTTATTTGGGAGGGGTCCTACGAGCAGTACTTC	CSARIFIWEGSYEQYF
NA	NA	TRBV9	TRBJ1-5	TGTGCCATCCTCGTACAGCATTTT	CAILVQHF
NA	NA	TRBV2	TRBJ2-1	TGTGCCAGCAAAAAGAGGATACCCAGAGGGAATGAGCAGTTCTTC	CASKKRIPRGNEQFF
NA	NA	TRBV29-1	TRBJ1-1	TGCAGCGTTGAACGGGAAATCTTT	CSVEREIF
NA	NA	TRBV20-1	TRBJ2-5	TGCAGTGCTAGAGAGGGGAACCGGGAGACCCAGTACTTC	CSAREGNRETQYF
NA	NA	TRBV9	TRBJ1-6	TGTGCCAGCAGCCCTCAATCTGACCGTGATAATTCACCCCTCCACTTT	CASSPQSDRDNSPLHF
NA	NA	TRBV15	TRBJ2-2	TGTGCCACTCAGGGCCCCCAGAGCTCACCCGGGGAGCTGTTTTTT	CATQGPQSSPGELFF
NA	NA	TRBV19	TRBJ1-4	TGTGCCGGCTCGACAGGTTATAATGAAAAACTGTTTTTT	CAGSTGYNEKLFF
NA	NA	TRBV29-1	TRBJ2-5	TGCAGCGTTGAAGGGCAGACTCAAGAGACCCAGTACTTC	CSVEGQTQETQYF
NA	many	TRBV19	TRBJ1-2	TGTGCCAGTAGTATTGGCAGGATCCCCTATGGCTACACCTTC	CASSIGRIPYGYTF
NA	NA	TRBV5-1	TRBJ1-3	TGCGCCAGCAGCACGGACATAGCGGGAAACACCATATATTTT	CASSTDIAGNTIYF
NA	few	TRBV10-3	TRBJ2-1	TGTGCCATCAGTGAGTCCAGGGGGACTTCCTACAATGAGCAGTTCTTC	CAISESRGTSYNEQFF
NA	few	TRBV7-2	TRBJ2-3	TGTGCCAGCAGCTTATCAGTCGGGAACACAGATACGCAGTATTTT	CASSLSVGNTDTQYF
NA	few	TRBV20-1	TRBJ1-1	TGCAGTGCTAGTTCCGGGGGGAACACTGAAGCTTTCTTT	CSASSGGNTEAFF
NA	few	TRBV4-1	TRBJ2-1	TGCGCCAGCACCCACCTGCTCCGGGACCGCTCCTACAATGAGCAGTTCTTC	CASTHLLRDRSYNEQFF
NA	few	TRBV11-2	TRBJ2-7	TGTGCCAGCAGGATGACGGATCAGGGGTACGAGCAGTACTTC	CASRMTDQGYEQYF
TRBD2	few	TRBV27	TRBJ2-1	TGTGCCAGCAGTCCCTCTAGCGGGATTTACAATGAGCAGTTCTTC	CASSPSSGIYNEQFF
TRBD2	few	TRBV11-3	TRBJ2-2	TGTGCCAGCAGCTTCCCGTTGACTAGCGGGACGACTAACACCGGGGAGCTGTTTTTT	CASSFPLTSGTTNTGELFF
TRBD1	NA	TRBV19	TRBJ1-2	TGTGCCAGTAGTACGGAAATGGACAGGCGCCCCCTCTATGGCTACACCTTC	CASSTEMDRRPLYGYTF
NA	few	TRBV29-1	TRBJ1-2	TGCAGCGTTGATAGTCCTTATGGCTACACCTTC	CSVDSPYGYTF
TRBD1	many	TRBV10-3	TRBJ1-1	TGTGCCATCAGTGAGTCATCCGGGACAGGGTTTGAAGCTTTCTTT	CAISESSGTGFEAFF
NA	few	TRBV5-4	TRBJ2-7	TGTGCCAGCAGCTTGTGGGGCTACGAGCAGTACTTC	CASSLWGYEQYF
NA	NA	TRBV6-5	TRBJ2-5	TGTGCCAGCAGTCCTGATAGGACGGAGACCCAGTACTTC	CASSPDRTETQYF
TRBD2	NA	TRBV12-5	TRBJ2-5	TGTGCTAGTGGTTTACTAGCGGGAGCAGGGACCCAGTACTTC	CASGLLAGAGTQYF
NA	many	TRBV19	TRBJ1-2	TGTGCCAGTACCCGGAGCCAGGGTGTTCATGGCTACACCTTC	CASTRSQGVHGYTF
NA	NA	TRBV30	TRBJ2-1	TGTGCCTGGAGTGTAGAGGAGCAGTTCTTC	CAWSVEEQFF
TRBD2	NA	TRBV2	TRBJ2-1	TGTGCCAGCACCAAGACTAGCGGGAGAGGCAATGAGCAGTTCTTC	CASTKTSGRGNEQFF
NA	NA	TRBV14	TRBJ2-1	TGTGCCAGCAGCCACACAGGGGGGGTTGATGAGCAGTTCTTC	CASSHTGGVDEQFF
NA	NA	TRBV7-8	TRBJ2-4	TGTGCCAGCAGCTTCTTTGGGGTAGCCAAAAGCATTCAGTACTTC	CASSFFGVAKSIQYF
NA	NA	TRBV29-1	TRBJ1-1	TGCAGCGTTGAAGATCGGCAGGGGAACACTGAAGCTTTCTTT	CSVEDRQGNTEAFF
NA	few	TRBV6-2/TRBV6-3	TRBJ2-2	TGTGCCAGCAGTTATCGAGGACCAGAGGGCACCGGGGAGCTGTTTTTT	CASSYRGPEGTGELFF
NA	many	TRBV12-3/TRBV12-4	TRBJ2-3	TGTGCCAGCAGTTTGGCCCTCCCAGATACGCAGTATTTT	CASSLALPDTQYF
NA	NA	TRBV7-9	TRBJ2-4	TGTGCCAGCAGGGGTGCCAAAAGCATTCAGTACTTC	CASRGAKSIQYF
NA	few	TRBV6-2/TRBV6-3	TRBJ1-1	TGTGCCAGCAGTTACCCGAGGGCGAGCACTGAAGCTTTCTTT	CASSYPRASTEAFF
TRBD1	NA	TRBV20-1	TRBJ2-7	TGCAGTGCCCTAGGACAGGGTTGGGAGCAGTACTTC	CSALGQGWEQYF
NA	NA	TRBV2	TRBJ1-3	TGTGCCAGCAGGAGCGCGGTAAACTCTGGAAACACCATATATTTT	CASRSAVNSGNTIYF